The 30 T cell receptor beta chains below all came from one sample that was sequenced in a study of cytomegalovirus exposure and HLA in healthy donors. The data were produced by immunoSEQ multiplex PCR, yet TCRdb's version contains in-frame clones alone and is incomplete. The sample records fewer than 200,000 clones, 80% to 85% being singletons. The specimen sequenced was PBMCs. These receptors were collected from a woman aged 18-29 years in good health and CMV-seropositive.

This chain connects TRBV2 to TRBJ1-1, with 11 bases lining up with TRBD1. This CDR3 contains 16 residues. In germline, CDR1 is SNHLY, CDR2 FYNNEI. V lost 7 bases and J lost 4; bases outside the gene matches: 11. The CDR3 here is CASTLDRGRMGTEAFF. The CDR3 DNA sequence: TGTGCCAGCACCCTGGACAGGGGGCGTATGGGCACTGAAGCTTTCTTT. The complete variable domain, with remaining parts taken from reference TRBV2 and TRBJ1-1, reads EPEVTQTPSHQVTQMGQEVILRCVPISNHLYFYWYRQILGQKVEFLVSFYNNEISEKSEIFDDQFSVERPDGSNFTLKIRSTKLEDSAMYFCASTLDRGRMGTEAFFGQGTRLTVV.

The chain is built from TRBV5-6 and TRBJ1-1; D is unresolved. This CDR3 spans 13 amino acids. Deletions cut 1 base from V and 3 bases from J, with 7 bases between. Germline V gene lookup returns CDR1 SGHDT and CDR2 YYEEEE. CDR3 in DNA: TGTGCCAGCAGCTTGCGGGGAGACACTGAAGCTTTCTTT. It yields the protein CASSLRGDTEAFF.

This sequence joins TRBV5-1 and TRBJ2-6, with 7 bases lining up with TRBD1. Germline CDR1 SGHRS, CDR2 YFSETQ. J gave up 0 bases and V 0 bases, and 6 bases lay outside the gene matches. CDR3 length equals 18 residues. The CDR3: CASSLVGTDYSGANVLTF. CDR3 nucleotide sequence: TGCGCCAGCAGCTTGGTGGGGACAGATTACTCTGGGGCCAACGTCCTGACTTTC.

The V gene is TRBV6-1, the J gene TRBJ1-1; D is perhaps TRBD1 (5 bases). Trimming cost V 7 bases and J 6 bases, with 9 bases left between them. The germline V gene encodes CDR1 MNHNS and CDR2 SASEGT. The CDR3 has 11 amino acids. This CDR3 reads CASIPTAEAFF. The CDR3 DNA is TGTGCCAGCATCCCGACAGCTGAAGCTTTCTTT.

The gene calls are TRBV2 and TRBJ1-5; 7 bases fit TRBD1. The V segment lost 8 bases and the J segment 1 base; nucleotides outside the gene matches: 8. The germline V gene has CDR1 SNHLY and CDR2 FYNNEI. CDR3 length equals 15 residues. CDR3 amino acids: CASGGGTASNQPQHF. CDR3 coding DNA: TGTGCCAGCGGAGGTGGGACAGCAAGCAATCAGCCCCAGCATTTT.

The rearrangement links TRBV4-1 to TRBJ1-5, with unresolved D. From germline, CDR1 is MGHRA and CDR2 YSYEKL. This CDR3 is built from 15 residues. Trimming pared 4 bases from V and 2 bases from J, leaving 12 bases between. The CDR3 sequence: CASSPSWGGNQPQHF. The DNA for the CDR3 is TGCGCCAGCAGCCCTTCCTGGGGAGGCAATCAGCCCCAGCATTTT.

The chain couples TRBV19 to TRBJ2-7; the match to TRBD1 covers 12 bases. The germline V gene has CDR1 LNHDA and CDR2 SQIVND (reference sequence). This CDR3 contains 16 residues. V lost 2 bases and J lost 5; bases outside the gene matches: 7. The CDR3 is CASSITGTGGFDEQYF. CDR3 in DNA: TGTGCCAGTAGTATAACCGGGACAGGGGGCTTCGACGAGCAGTACTTC.

V is TRBV4-1 and J is TRBJ1-2; D unresolved. Germline V CDR1 and CDR2: MGHRA, YSYEKL. The CDR3 consists of 14 residues. The V end lost 2 bases, the J end lost 7 bases, and 14 bases lay between the germline ends. This CDR3 reads CASSQREELSGYTF. The CDR3 bases are TGCGCCAGCAGCCAACGGGAGGAGCTCTCTGGCTACACCTTC.

This rearrangement joins TRBV9 to TRBJ2-5; D is undetermined. Germline values: CDR1 SGDLS, CDR2 YYNGEE. Deletions cut 1 base from V and 4 bases from J, with 8 bases between. CDR3 length: 13 amino acids. As DNA, the CDR3 is TGTGCCAGCAGCGTAAACGCGGCAGAGACCCAGTACTTC. Amino acids: CASSVNAAETQYF.

V usage is TRBV5-4 and J usage is TRBJ2-7; 16 bases fit TRBD2. The length of the CDR3 is 15 residues. The germline V gene encodes CDR1 SGHNT and CDR2 YYREEE (reference sequence). V trimming: 4 bases; J trimming: 6 bases; junction bases outside the gene matches: 4. The CDR3 nucleotides are TGTGCCAGCAGCACTGGGACTAGCGGGGGGGGCGAGCAGTACTTC. Its protein product is CASSTGTSGGGEQYF.

The J gene is TRBJ2-1, the V gene TRBV2; 9 nucleotides align to TRBD2. This CDR3 spans 15 amino acids. V gave up 1 base and J gave up 4 bases; unmatched junction bases: 2. Germline V lookup: CDR1 SNHLY, CDR2 FYNNEI. This chain's CDR3 is CASSEGTSAYNEQFF. In nucleotides, the CDR3 is TGTGCCAGCAGTGAAGGGACTAGCGCGTACAATGAGCAGTTCTTC.

This chain connects TRBV2 to TRBJ2-1; D gene unclear. The V gene's germline CDR1 is SNHLY and CDR2 FYNNEI. The V and J ends lost 5 bases and 3 bases respectively, with 14 bases between them. This CDR3 is 15 amino acids long. The CDR3 DNA reads as TGTGCCAGCAGTTCCCCCGGTACTATCTACAATGAGCAGTTCTTC. Translating it yields CASSSPGTIYNEQFF.

This clone has just one count. This chain joins TRBV4-2 and TRBJ1-1; D is perhaps TRBD1 (5 bases). The CDR3 is 14 residues long. CDR1 and CDR2 from the germline V gene are LGHNA and YNFKEQ. Trimming took 0 bases from V and 1 from J, leaving 6 bases between them. CDR3 DNA: TGTGCCAGCAGCCAAGAAGGGGCGAACACTGAAGCTTTCTTT. This translates into CASSQEGANTEAFF.

The chain combines TRBV7-2 with TRBJ2-7; 11 positions match TRBD2. V lost 5 bases and J lost 5; bases outside the gene matches: 8. The germline V gene encodes CDR1 SGHTA and CDR2 FQGNSA. This CDR3 is built from 15 residues. CDR3 bases: TGTGCCAGCAGCCCAGTTAGCGGGGGGGGCAACGAGCAGTACTTC. It yields the protein CASSPVSGGGNEQYF. The full variable domain, with the rest looked up from reference TRBV7-2 and TRBJ2-7, is GAGVSQSPSNKVTEKGKDVELRCDPISGHTALYWYRQSLGQGLEFLIYFQGNSAPDKSGLPSDRFSAERTGGSVSTLTIQRTQQEDSAVYLCASSPVSGGGNEQYFGPGTRLTVT.

J is TRBJ1-1 and V is TRBV6-5; 7 positions agree with TRBD1. Trimming took 0 bases from V and 7 from J; bases not matched to a gene: 5. Germline assignment: CDR1 MNHEY and CDR2 SVGAGI. The CDR3 totals 14 residues. The CDR3 is CASSYSTGYGEAFF. The CDR3 DNA sequence: TGTGCCAGCAGTTACTCGACAGGGTACGGTGAAGCTTTCTTT.

The genes are TRBV5-1 and TRBJ2-3; TRBD1 aligns across 7 bases. The CDR3 length is 16 residues. Losses at the gene ends were 1 base for V and 2 bases for J; bases not matched to a gene: 7. The germline CDR1 and CDR2 sequences are SGHRS and YFSETQ. DNA for the CDR3: TGCGCCAGCAGCTTGAGGACCGGACAGGACACAGATACGCAGTATTTT. It is translated as CASSLRTGQDTDTQYF.

The V gene is TRBV6-6, the J gene TRBJ2-5; 7 nucleotides agree with TRBD1. The germline V gene encodes CDR1 MNHNY and CDR2 SVGAGI (reference sequence). The CDR3 spans 12 residues. The trim removed 6 bases at V and 5 bases at J, leaving 3 bases unmatched. The CDR3 sequence: CASRTGDETQYF. In nucleotides, the CDR3 is TGTGCCAGCAGAACAGGGGACGAGACCCAGTACTTC.

V and J are TRBV2 and TRBJ2-1, with unresolved D. V lost 8 bases, J lost 8 bases, and 7 bases lay in between. The CDR3 is 10 amino acids. Per germline, CDR1 SNHLY and CDR2 FYNNEI. CDR3 amino acids: CASSVDEQFF. The CDR3, as DNA: TGTGCCAGCTCGGTGGATGAGCAGTTCTTC.

J is TRBJ1-2 and V is TRBV12-5, with 10 bases matching TRBD1. Per germline, CDR1 LGHNT and CDR2 FRNRAP. CDR3 length: 16 residues. Trimming took 3 bases from V and 7 from J; bases not matched to a gene: 11. The CDR3 is CASGFSSGTGVAGYTF. CDR3 in DNA: TGTGCTAGTGGTTTTTCGTCCGGGACAGGGGTGGCTGGCTACACCTTC.

This clone has a single count. The chain recombines TRBV29-1 with TRBJ1-4; TRBD1 might be the D (6 bases). This CDR3 comprises 13 residues. Trimming removed 4 bases from V and 8 bases from J, with 14 bases in between. Germline V gene lookup returns CDR1 SQVTM and CDR2 ANQGSEA. The CDR3 DNA sequence: TGCAGCGTTGGAGGACAGAAAGGAGAAAAACTGTTTTTT. Its protein is CSVGGQKGEKLFF. The full variable domain, its missing parts supplied by reference TRBV29-1 and TRBJ1-4, is SAVISQKPSRDICQRGTSLTIQCQVDSQVTMMFWYRQQPGQSLTLIATANQGSEATYESGFVIDKFPISRPNLTFSTLTVSNMSPEDSSIYLCSVGGQKGEKLFFGSGTQLSVL.

The V and J genes are TRBV5-4 and TRBJ2-5; D ambiguous. Trimming stripped 0 bases from V and 7 bases from J, with 13 bases between. The germline gives CDR1 SGHNT, CDR2 YYREEE (reference sequence). The CDR3 spans 14 residues. CDR3: CASSLAGQVGTQYF. CDR3 nucleotides: TGTGCCAGCAGCTTGGCAGGCCAGGTGGGGACCCAGTACTTC. Full variable domain (rest looked up from reference TRBV5-4 and TRBJ2-5): ETGVTQSPTHLIKTRGQQVTLRCSSQSGHNTVSWYQQALGQGPQFIFQYYREEENGRGNFPPRFSGLQFPNYSSELNVNALELDDSALYLCASSLAGQVGTQYFGPGTRLLVL.

The V call is TRBV5-1, the J call TRBJ2-7; D is perhaps TRBD2 (6 bases). Between the trimmed V and J ends, which lost 0 bases and 2 bases, there was a span of 9 bases. The CDR3 runs to 14 residues. Germline loops: CDR1 SGHRS, CDR2 YFSETQ. The CDR3 bases are TGCGCCAGCAGCTTGGCCGGGGGTCCCTACGAGCAGTACTTC. Protein sequence: CASSLAGGPYEQYF.

This clone was seen a single time. The V call is TRBV19, the J call TRBJ2-2; weak D call: TRBD2 (7 bases). The CDR3 covers 14 residues. Deletions cut 5 bases from V and 4 bases from J, with 11 bases between. Germline lookup yields CDR1 LNHDA and CDR2 SQIVND (reference sequence). The CDR3 DNA is TGTGCCAGTAGTGCCGGGGGGCGCACCGGGGAGCTGTTTTTT. Translation gives CASSAGGRTGELFF.

The chain links TRBV9 to TRBJ2-5; 9 bases align to TRBD1. CDR3 size: 15 residues. Germline V lookup: CDR1 SGDLS, CDR2 YYNGEE. With V trimmed by 4 bases and J by 4 bases, 8 bases remained unmatched. CDR3 sequence (DNA): TGTGCCAGCAGCTTACGACCGGGACAGGGAGAGACCCAGTACTTC. This sequence encodes CASSLRPGQGETQYF.

V gene TRBV27 combines with J gene TRBJ2-3; D unresolved. The CDR3 is 13 residues long. Looked up from germline, CDR1 is MNHEY and CDR2 is SMNVEV (reference sequence). V was pared by 5 bases and J by 6 bases, with 12 bases between. CDR3 DNA sequence: TGTGCCAGCAGTCTGGTACTCTCTGATACGCAGTATTTT. Translated, it gives CASSLVLSDTQYF.

The rearrangement joins TRBV27 to TRBJ2-7; D remains ambiguous. V shed 4 bases and J shed 0 bases, with 10 bases lying between them. This CDR3 spans 14 amino acids. The germline V gene has CDR1 MNHEY and CDR2 SMNVEV (reference sequence). Here the CDR3 reads CASSSSGTSYEQYF. CDR3 DNA sequence: TGTGCCAGCAGTTCGTCGGGTACCTCCTACGAGCAGTACTTC.

The chain uses TRBV9 and TRBJ2-5; D not certain. Germline CDR1 SGDLS, CDR2 YYNGEE. The CDR3 is 13 residues long. The ends were cut back, 2 bases at V and 2 bases at J, with 7 bases in the middle. CDR3 amino acids: CASSVAQQETQYF. The CDR3, as DNA: TGTGCCAGCAGCGTCGCACAGCAAGAGACCCAGTACTTC.

The DNA of the CDR3 is TGTGCCAGCAGCCCGCGGGTGGGATACAATGAGCAGTTCTTC. Translation: CASSPRVGYNEQFF. The chain has TRBV9 and TRBJ2-1; D is possibly TRBD2 (5 bases). The V gene's germline CDR1 is SGDLS and CDR2 YYNGEE. This CDR3 has 14 amino acids. Between the trimmed V and J ends, which lost 4 bases and 4 bases, there was a span of 12 bases.

The V and J genes are TRBV6-5 and TRBJ1-6; the match to TRBD1 covers 9 bases. CDR1 is MNHEY, CDR2 SVGAGI, per germline. The V gene end was trimmed by 6 bases and the J gene end by 9 bases; junction bases not matched to a gene: 9. The CDR3 has 15 amino acids. CDR3 DNA: TGTGCCAGCAGACGGGGGACAGGGCCTGGTTCACCCCTCCACTTT. Residues: CASRRGTGPGSPLHF.

The chain uses TRBV5-1 and TRBJ2-3, with D perhaps matching TRBD2 (5 bases). V gave up 0 bases and J gave up 6 bases, with 14 bases separating them. Germline CDR1 SGHRS, CDR2 YFSETQ. The CDR3 runs 15 residues. DNA for the CDR3: TGCGCCAGCAGCTTGGAGAGCGGCCCTGCGGATACGCAGTATTTT. Translation: CASSLESGPADTQYF. Drawing the rest from reference TRBV5-1 and TRBJ2-3, the complete variable domain is KAGVTQTPRYLIKTRGQQVTLSCSPISGHRSVSWYQQTPGQGLQFLFEYFSETQRNKGNFPGRFSGRQFSNSRSEMNVSTLELGDSALYLCASSLESGPADTQYFGPGTRLTVL.